A selection of T cell receptor beta chains follows, all from one sample in a study of T-cell memory formation after mild COVID-19. MiXCR, applied by TCRdb to the 5' RACE reads, yields one record per CDR3 protein. This sample carries approximately 340,000 distinct CDR3 sequences, about 15% of them seen once, and the ten largest clones take about 22%. The specimen was PBMCs or a T cell subset sorted from them (not recorded which). The receptor source for this set is a man between 18 and 29 years old who had mild COVID-19 (a few samples of this study predate the infection). Cell type and time point are not known. The CDR3 runs from the conserved cysteine through the conserved F or W. D genes are given only for firm matches. The size entry is marked missing in some rows and otherwise reads once, few, many or a size class.

D: .; V: TRBV7-9; J: TRBJ1-1; size: many; CDR3: CASSLAENTEAFF; DNA: TGTGCCAGCAGTTTAGCTGAGAACACTGAAGCTTTCTTT
D: TRBD1; V: TRBV5-1; J: TRBJ1-2; size: few; CDR3: CASRVRDRGFGYGYTF; DNA: TGCGCCAGCAGGGTCCGGGACAGGGGGTTTGGCTATGGCTACACCTTC
D: TRBD2; V: TRBV4-3; J: TRBJ2-1; size: many; CDR3: CASSPRLAGGDEQFF; DNA: TGCGCCAGCAGCCCCCGACTAGCGGGGGGTGATGAGCAGTTCTTC
D: TRBD2; V: TRBV4-1; J: TRBJ2-3; size: few; CDR3: CASSQRRTGGADTQYF; DNA: TGCGCCAGCAGCCAGCGAAGAACGGGGGGGGCAGATACGCAGTATTTT
D: .; V: TRBV5-1; J: TRBJ2-7; size: .; CDR3: CASSLGLNTYEQYF; DNA: TGCGCCAGCAGCCTGGGACTCAACACCTACGAGCAGTACTTC
D: .; V: TRBV27; J: TRBJ2-2; size: many; CDR3: CASSFPGGTGELFF; DNA: TGTGCCAGCAGTTTCCCCGGGGGCACCGGGGAGCTGTTTTTT
D: .; V: TRBV5-1; J: TRBJ2-1; size: many; CDR3: CASSGPGTSEQFF; DNA: TGCGCCAGCAGCGGACCTGGGACGTCTGAGCAGTTCTTC
D: .; V: TRBV18; J: TRBJ1-6; size: many; CDR3: CASQDRDNSPLHF; DNA: TGTGCCAGCCAGGACAGAGATAATTCACCCCTCCACTTT
D: .; V: TRBV4-3; J: TRBJ1-1; size: few; CDR3: CASSQDFGGGPEAFF; DNA: TGCGCCAGCAGCCAAGATTTTGGAGGAGGGCCTGAAGCTTTCTTT
D: TRBD1; V: TRBV7-9; J: TRBJ2-4; size: .; CDR3: CASSPDRGRYIQYF; DNA: TGTGCCAGCAGCCCCGACAGGGGTCGGTACATTCAGTACTTC
D: .; V: TRBV20-1; J: TRBJ2-1; size: few; CDR3: CSALTETYNEQFF; DNA: TGCAGTGCTCTGACAGAGACCTACAATGAGCAGTTCTTC
D: .; V: TRBV4-1; J: TRBJ1-2; size: .; CDR3: CASSQVDGPTGGYTF; DNA: TGCGCCAGCAGCCAAGTCGACGGCCCCACGGGTGGCTACACCTTC
D: .; V: TRBV7-2; J: TRBJ1-5; size: few; CDR3: CASSSGARPGQPQHF; DNA: TGTGCCAGCAGCTCAGGGGCTCGACCCGGTCAGCCCCAGCATTTT
D: .; V: TRBV4-3; J: TRBJ2-1; size: many; CDR3: CASSLRVPSSYNEQFF; DNA: TGCGCCAGCAGCTTAAGGGTGCCTAGCTCCTACAATGAGCAGTTCTTC
D: .; V: TRBV7-6; J: TRBJ2-7; size: .; CDR3: CASSSAGLSYEQYF; DNA: TGTGCCAGCAGCTCGGCGGGGCTGTCCTACGAGCAGTACTTC
D: TRBD2; V: TRBV4-1; J: TRBJ2-7; size: .; CDR3: CASSQWEGMPAYEQYF; DNA: TGCGCCAGCAGCCAATGGGAGGGGATGCCGGCGTACGAGCAGTACTTC
D: TRBD2; V: TRBV4-2; J: TRBJ2-3; size: .; CDR3: CASSQDGTRVAKRGRSDTQYF; DNA: TGTGCCAGCAGCCAAGATGGGACCCGGGTAGCGAAGCGGGGGAGATCAGATACGCAGTATTTT
D: .; V: TRBV10-3; J: TRBJ2-3; size: many; CDR3: CAISEPAQGSGTDTQYF; DNA: TGTGCCATCAGTGAGCCCGCTCAGGGAAGTGGGACAGATACGCAGTATTTT
D: .; V: TRBV6-5; J: TRBJ2-1; size: .; CDR3: CATLSGGTYNEQFF; DNA: TGTGCCACCCTTAGCGGAGGGACCTACAATGAGCAGTTCTTC
D: TRBD1; V: TRBV5-1; J: TRBJ2-1; size: few; CDR3: CASSSGTGGNEQFF; DNA: TGCGCCAGCAGCTCCGGGACAGGGGGCAATGAGCAGTTCTTC
D: .; V: TRBV30; J: TRBJ2-3; size: few; CDR3: CAWSGGLAESDTQYF; DNA: TGTGCCTGGAGTGGGGGGCTAGCGGAGTCAGATACGCAGTATTTT
D: .; V: TRBV5-5; J: TRBJ1-3; size: few; CDR3: CASSLGPGPYF; DNA: TGTGCCAGCAGCTTGGGCCCGGGTCCATATTTT
D: TRBD1; V: TRBV7-2; J: TRBJ1-5; size: few; CDR3: CASSLNRGEQPQHF; DNA: TGTGCCAGCAGCCTGAACAGGGGAGAACAGCCCCAGCATTTT
D: .; V: TRBV27; J: TRBJ2-7; size: few; CDR3: CASSLRFNSAYEQYF; DNA: TGTGCCAGCAGTTTGCGGTTCAATAGCGCCTACGAGCAGTACTTC
D: TRBD1; V: TRBV7-2; J: TRBJ1-2; size: few; CDR3: CASSKGQGYGYTF; DNA: TGTGCCAGCAGCAAGGGACAGGGCTATGGCTACACCTTC
D: .; V: TRBV29-1; J: TRBJ2-3; size: few; CDR3: CSVEVPETDTQYF; DNA: TGCAGCGTTGAAGTGCCGGAAACAGATACGCAGTATTTT
D: .; V: TRBV7-3; J: TRBJ1-1; size: few; CDR3: CASSSGRDTEAFF; DNA: TGTGCCAGCAGCTCTGGGCGGGACACTGAAGCTTTCTTT
D: .; V: TRBV9; J: TRBJ2-1; size: few; CDR3: CASSVGSRNNEQFF; DNA: TGTGCCAGCAGCGTAGGTTCGAGAAACAATGAGCAGTTCTTC
D: .; V: TRBV10-2; J: TRBJ1-4; size: few; CDR3: CASTGFWKEEKLFF; DNA: TGCGCCAGCACCGGTTTTTGGAAGGAGGAAAAACTGTTTTTT
D: .; V: TRBV9; J: TRBJ2-5; size: .; CDR3: CASSVGGPGETQYF; DNA: TGTGCCAGCAGCGTAGGCGGGCCGGGGGAGACCCAGTACTTC
D: .; V: TRBV7-2; J: TRBJ2-5; size: .; CDR3: CASSPGETGGIRETQYF; DNA: TGTGCCAGCAGCCCGGGGGAGACTGGGGGAATCCGGGAGACCCAGTACTTC
D: .; V: TRBV7-9; J: TRBJ1-1; size: many; CDR3: CASSYSGDSPAFF; DNA: TGTGCCAGCAGCTACTCAGGGGATTCCCCAGCTTTCTTT
D: .; V: TRBV4-1; J: TRBJ1-2; size: .; CDR3: CASSQPGRSYGYTF; DNA: TGCGCCAGCAGCCAACCGGGGCGTAGCTATGGCTACACCTTC
D: TRBD1; V: TRBV7-9; J: TRBJ2-2; size: few; CDR3: CASSPYPYRGRPGELFF; DNA: TGTGCCAGCAGCCCATATCCCTACAGGGGGCGACCCGGGGAGCTGTTTTTT
D: TRBD1; V: TRBV10-1; J: TRBJ2-3; size: .; CDR3: CASSSTGVNTDTQYF; DNA: TGCGCCAGCAGTTCTACAGGGGTCAACACAGATACGCAGTATTTT
D: .; V: TRBV9; J: TRBJ1-1; size: few; CDR3: CASSAPSTTEAFF; DNA: TGTGCCAGCAGCGCCCCCTCTACCACTGAAGCTTTCTTT
D: TRBD2; V: TRBV3-1; J: TRBJ2-3; size: many; CDR3: CASSLLTSGGTDTQYF; DNA: TGTGCCAGCAGCCTCCTAACTAGCGGGGGCACAGATACGCAGTATTTT
D: .; V: TRBV9; J: TRBJ1-2; size: few; CDR3: CASSHQGGYTF; DNA: TGTGCCAGCAGCCATCAGGGGGGCTACACCTTC
D: TRBD2; V: TRBV7-2; J: TRBJ2-2; size: .; CDR3: CASSLRVGLAGGRTGELFF; DNA: TGTGCCAGCAGCTTACGTGTGGGACTAGCGGGGGGGCGAACCGGGGAGCTGTTTTTT
D: TRBD1; V: TRBV12-3/TRBV12-4; J: TRBJ2-5; size: many; CDR3: CASSLGQGAGETQYF; DNA: TGTGCCAGCAGTTTAGGGCAGGGGGCCGGGGAGACCCAGTACTTC